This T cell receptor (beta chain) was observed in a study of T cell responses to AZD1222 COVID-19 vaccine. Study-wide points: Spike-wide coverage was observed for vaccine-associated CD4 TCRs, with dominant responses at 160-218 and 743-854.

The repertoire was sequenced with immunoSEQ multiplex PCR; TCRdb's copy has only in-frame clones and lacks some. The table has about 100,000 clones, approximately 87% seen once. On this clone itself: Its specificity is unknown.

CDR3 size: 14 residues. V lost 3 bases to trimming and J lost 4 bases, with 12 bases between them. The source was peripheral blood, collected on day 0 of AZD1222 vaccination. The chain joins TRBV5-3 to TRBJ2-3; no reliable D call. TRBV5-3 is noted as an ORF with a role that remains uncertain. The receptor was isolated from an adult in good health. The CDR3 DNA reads TGTGCCAGAAGCTCTATCGCATACGCAGATACGCAGTATTTT. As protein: CARSSIAYADTQYF.